This is a list of T cell receptor beta chains from one sample in a study of CD8 T cells in Susac syndrome. TCRdb re-called the immunoSEQ multiplex PCR reads with MiXCR, one entry per CDR3 protein. This table has hundreds of thousands of distinct CDR3 sequences, almost 97% appearing once. Sequenced: CD4+ T cells from PBMCs. All receptors come from a human donor with Susac syndrome. Both conserved end residues are trimmed from each CDR3.

TRBV5-1	TRBJ1-5	ASSEGQGGQPQH
TRBV29-1	TRBJ1-1	GGFRFDTEAF
TRBV4-1	TRBJ2-1	ASSRRITQGLTVDEQF
TRBV21-1	TRBJ2-7	ASSKVGTGREYEQY
TRBV5-6	TRBJ2-3	ASSSRTDAQY
TRBV5-4	TRBJ2-3	ASSSLLAQY
TRBV20-1	TRBJ2-1	SATLYNEQF
TRBV11-3	TRBJ2-6	ASSLVRDTSGANVLT
TRBV20-1	TRBJ2-5	SARLGSEAETQY
TRBV30	TRBJ2-1	AWSVPGLVFDNEQF
TRBV29-1	TRBJ2-1	SGTRAPPRDEQF
TRBV18	TRBJ2-6	ASSPRGNSGANVLT
TRBV12-3/TRBV12-4	TRBJ1-1	ASSLTDRGHTEAF
TRBV4-1	TRBJ2-7	ASSQEELAGGSSYEQY
TRBV30	TRBJ2-1	AWSSGPNSYNEQF
TRBV6-6	TRBJ2-7	ASSYPQGVLDEQY
TRBV7-8	TRBJ2-5	ASSSPSYQETQY
TRBV29-1	TRBJ2-2	SAARDRDTGELF
TRBV30	TRBJ2-1	AWMLTRTSGSVNEQF
TRBV29-1	TRBJ2-7	SVARGRSSHLSSYEQY
TRBV27	TRBJ2-7	ASSPGTGDNEQY
TRBV30	TRBJ2-1	AWRFSNEQF
TRBV2	TRBJ2-3	ASREDRGEADTQY
TRBV20-1	TRBJ1-1	SAPSDRSAEAF
TRBV28	TRBJ1-4	ASSSDRGGEKLF
TRBV29-1	TRBJ2-7	SVVDGAINEQY